Listed here are 29 T cell receptor beta chains from one sample, sequenced in a study of OX40 agonist ivuxolimab in advanced cancers. The repertoire was sequenced with immunoSEQ multiplex PCR; TCRdb's copy has only in-frame clones and lacks some. The table shows about 120,000 clones, with 75% to 90% occurring only once. Sequencing was performed on CD4+ or CD8+ T cells sorted from blood, taken in a trial of the OX40 agonist ivuxolimab. Receptor source: an adult with an advanced solid tumor such as melanoma, head and neck, liver or kidney cancer.

The chain uses TRBV27 and TRBJ2-5, with D unresolved. The V end lost 5 bases, the J end lost 4 bases, and 11 bases lay between the germline ends. Looked up from germline, CDR1 is MNHEY and CDR2 is SMNVEV (reference sequence). The CDR3 contains 13 residues. The CDR3 sequence is CASSLSRLETQYF. CDR3 DNA: TGTGCCAGCAGTCTCTCAAGGCTAGAGACCCAGTACTTC.

CDR3 coding DNA: TGTGCCACCGAGGGCAACAGAGAGCCACAGTACCAAGAGACCCAGTACTTC. Residues: CATEGNREPQYQETQYF. The rearrangement links TRBV15 to TRBJ2-5; perhaps TRBD2 as D (5 bases). Germline V gene sequence: CDR1 LNHNV, CDR2 YYDKDF (reference sequence). This CDR3 is 17 amino acids long. Trimming stripped 8 bases from V and 0 bases from J, with 22 bases between.

This chain links TRBV5-1 with TRBJ1-2; D gene uncertain. CDR1 and CDR2 (germline): SGHRS, YFSETQ. V gave up 0 bases and J gave up 8 bases, with 11 bases separating them. The CDR3 length is 13 residues. The CDR3 spells CASSLGQYEGYTF. In DNA form, the CDR3 reads TGCGCCAGCAGCTTGGGACAATACGAAGGCTACACCTTC. The complete variable domain, with remaining parts taken from reference TRBV5-1 and TRBJ1-2, reads KAGVTQTPRYLIKTRGQQVTLSCSPISGHRSVSWYQQTPGQGLQFLFEYFSETQRNKGNFPGRFSGRQFSNSRSEMNVSTLELGDSALYLCASSLGQYEGYTFGSGTRLTVV.

V gene TRBV28 combines with J gene TRBJ1-5, with D hard to call. V shed 3 bases and J shed 3 bases, with 9 bases lying between them. The CDR3 consists of 14 residues. Germline lookup yields CDR1 MDHEN and CDR2 SYDVKM. The CDR3 nucleotides read TGTGCCAGCAGTTTGCGGAGGGCCAATCAGCCCCAGCATTTT. Translation gives CASSLRRANQPQHF.

V is TRBV2 and J is TRBJ2-3, with D uncertain. The CDR3 is 14 amino acids. V lost 2 bases to trimming and J lost 6 bases, with 12 bases between them. CDR1 and CDR2 (germline): SNHLY, FYNNEI. CDR3 in amino acids: CASSETFGPDTQYF. CDR3 nucleotides: TGTGCCAGCAGTGAAACGTTTGGGCCGGATACGCAGTATTTT.

This clone was observed a few times. The chain is built from TRBV28 and TRBJ1-2, with a possible D match to TRBD1 (5 bases). CDR1 is MDHEN and CDR2 is SYDVKM in the germline V gene. The germline V and J ends were trimmed by 8 bases and 7 bases, with 17 bases remaining between them. The CDR3 runs to 13 residues. CDR3 loop: CASAEWDPPGYTF. The CDR3 nucleotides read TGTGCCAGCGCGGAGTGGGACCCGCCTGGCTACACCTTC.

This chain uses TRBV5-8 with TRBJ1-1; D is possibly TRBD1 (6 bases). Germline lookup yields CDR1 SGHTS and CDR2 YDEGEE. This CDR3 has 12 amino acids. V was shortened by 2 bases and J by 10 bases, with 12 bases between the two germline ends. CDR3 sequence (DNA): TGTGCCAGCAGCTTCCCGAGCAGGGGAGCTTTCTTT. It encodes CASSFPSRGAFF.

This rearrangement joins TRBV7-2 to TRBJ1-1; D is unresolved. Germline CDR1 SGHTA, CDR2 FQGNSA. This CDR3 has 11 amino acids. The V and J ends lost 1 base and 10 bases respectively, with 7 bases between them. The CDR3 region is CASSLDLGAFF. In DNA, the CDR3 is TGTGCCAGCAGCTTAGATCTGGGAGCTTTCTTT.

The chain joins TRBV5-3 to TRBJ1-2; D is ambiguous. Being an ORF, TRBV5-3 has a function that is uncertain. The CDR3 sequence is 13 residues long. Trimming took 6 bases from V and 7 from J, leaving 16 bases between them. The CDR3 sequence: CARNRAPQSGYTF. DNA for the CDR3: TGTGCCAGAAATAGGGCCCCGCAGAGTGGCTACACCTTC.

The rearrangement joins TRBV5-5 to TRBJ1-1; D gene unclear. The germline V and J ends were trimmed by 3 bases and 1 base, with 7 bases remaining between them. The CDR3 has 13 amino acids. Germline CDR1 SGHKS, CDR2 YYEKEE (reference sequence). This chain's CDR3 is CASSSAGNTEAFF. The CDR3 nucleotides are TGTGCCAGCAGCTCGGCAGGGAACACTGAAGCTTTCTTT.

This chain connects TRBV2 to TRBJ1-2, with no clear D. The CDR3 is 15 amino acids. Germline values: CDR1 SNHLY, CDR2 FYNNEI. Trimming pared 6 bases from V and 9 bases from J, leaving 23 bases between. The CDR3 is CASRPQNTRGISYTF. As DNA, the CDR3 is TGTGCCAGCAGACCTCAAAACACCCGCGGAATAAGCTACACCTTC. Looking up the rest from reference TRBV2 and TRBJ1-2 gives the full variable domain: EPEVTQTPSHQVTQMGQEVILRCVPISNHLYFYWYRQILGQKVEFLVSFYNNEISEKSEIFDDQFSVERPDGSNFTLKIRSTKLEDSAMYFCASRPQNTRGISYTFGSGTRLTVV.

The chain links TRBV28 to TRBJ1-1; 8 bases fit TRBD1. V trimming: 6 bases; J trimming: 4 bases; junction bases outside the gene matches: 13. The CDR3 length is 16 residues. Germline CDR1 is MDHEN and CDR2 is SYDVKM. The CDR3 reads CASSRTPGQGGTEAFF. CDR3 sequence (DNA): TGTGCCAGCAGCCGAACACCTGGACAGGGTGGCACTGAAGCTTTCTTT. Supplemented by reference TRBV28 and TRBJ1-1, the full variable domain reads DVKVTQSSRYLVKRTGEKVFLECVQDMDHENMFWYRQDPGLGLRLIYFSYDVKMKEKGDIPEGYSVSREKKERFSLILESASTNQTSMYLCASSRTPGQGGTEAFFGQGTRLTVV.

The V gene is TRBV7-2, the J gene TRBJ1-6; 10 nucleotides match TRBD1. The CDR3 length is 15 residues. CDR1 is SGHTA and CDR2 is FQGNSA in the germline V gene. The junction had 8 bases not matched to a gene; V was cut back by 5 bases and J by 10 bases. CDR3 sequence (DNA): TGTGCCAGCAGCAACCGACAGGGGGCAGGGTCACCCCTCCACTTT. Translated, it gives CASSNRQGAGSPLHF.

This sequence joins TRBV19 and TRBJ2-7; the D gene could be TRBD1 or TRBD2 (5 bases each). Germline assignment: CDR1 LNHDA and CDR2 SQIVND (reference sequence). The CDR3 has 14 residues. V lost 10 bases, J lost 8 bases, and 24 bases lay in between. DNA of the CDR3: TGTGCCACCAGAGCCTGGACGGAGGCGGACAAGCAGTACTTC. It is translated as CATRAWTEADKQYF.

CDR3 in amino acids: CASSAGGGYTF. The CDR3 DNA is TGTGCCAGCAGTGCAGGAGGGGGCTACACCTTC. The rearrangement uses TRBV25-1 and TRBJ1-2; D is undetermined. Germline V gene data show CDR1 as MGHDK and CDR2 as SYGVNS. Trimming took 4 bases from V and 8 from J, leaving 8 bases between them. The CDR3 consists of 11 residues.

CDR3 region: CASSFTGFYGYTF. As DNA, the CDR3 is TGTGCCAGCAGCTTCACAGGGTTCTATGGCTACACCTTC. J is TRBJ1-2 and V is TRBV11-1; tentative D call: TRBD1 (6 bases). Germline CDR1 reads SGHAT; CDR2 reads FQDESV (reference sequence). The V end was cut by 3 bases, the J end by 4 bases, with 9 bases between. CDR3 length: 13 amino acids. The full variable domain, in which reference TRBV11-1 and TRBJ1-2 provide the parts outside the CDR3, is EAEVAQSPRYKITEKSQAVAFWCDPISGHATLYWYRQILGQGPELLVQFQDESVVDDSQLPKDRFSAERLKGVDSTLKIQPAELGDSAMYLCASSFTGFYGYTFGSGTRLTVV.

This clone has only one observation. This chain joins TRBV11-2 and TRBJ2-2, with D perhaps TRBD1 (5 bases). CDR3 length: 17 amino acids. Trimming took off 1 base at V and 4 bases at J, with 16 bases between the two ends. Looked up from germline, CDR1 is SGHAT and CDR2 is FQNNGV. The CDR3 region has the DNA TGTGCCAGCAGCTTAGGGGGCCCCGGGTTGGGCACCGGGGAGCTGTTTTTT. It specifies CASSLGGPGLGTGELFF.

The chain carries TRBV20-1 and TRBJ2-3; D is possibly TRBD1 (6 bases). Germline loops: CDR1 DFQATT, CDR2 SNEGSKA (reference sequence). The CDR3 contains 11 residues. Deletions cut 6 bases from V and 6 bases from J, with 10 bases between. CDR3 in DNA: TGCAGTGCCATTAGGGGGGATACGCAGTATTTT. Its protein product is CSAIRGDTQYF.

V usage is TRBV7-2 and J usage is TRBJ1-5, with D unclear. Trimming pared 2 bases from V and 2 bases from J, leaving 13 bases between. The CDR3 consists of 16 residues. Germline V CDR1 and CDR2: SGHTA, FQGNSA. CDR3 DNA sequence: TGTGCCAGCAGCTTACCCAACCAAGCCGGCAATCAGCCCCAGCATTTT. Encoded protein: CASSLPNQAGNQPQHF.

The gene calls are TRBV30 and TRBJ1-1; D is unresolved. The length of the CDR3 is 12 residues. Trimming removed 0 bases from V and 4 bases from J, with 6 bases in between. CDR1 and CDR2 from the germline V gene are GTSNPN and SVGIG (reference sequence). The CDR3 here is CAWSVAVTEAFF. CDR3 DNA sequence: TGTGCCTGGAGTGTAGCAGTCACTGAAGCTTTCTTT. The whole variable domain, remainder taken from reference TRBV30 and TRBJ1-1, is SQTIHQWPATLVQPVGSPLSLECTVEGTSNPNLYWYRQAAGRGLQLLFYSVGIGQISSEVPQNLSASRPQDRQFILSSKKLLLSDSGFYLCAWSVAVTEAFFGQGTRLTVV.

The chain recombines TRBV30 with TRBJ2-2, with a tentative D call TRBD1 (5 bases). The CDR3 runs 13 residues. The germline CDR1 and CDR2 sequences are GTSNPN and SVGIG (reference sequence). Trimming pared 1 base from V and 3 bases from J, leaving 6 bases between. CDR3 DNA: TGTGCCTGGAGTGCAGGGTACACCGGGGAGCTGTTTTTT. It specifies CAWSAGYTGELFF.

The chain employs TRBV7-9 and TRBJ2-2, with a possible D match to TRBD1 (6 bases). CDR1 and CDR2 from the germline V gene are SEHNR and FQNEAQ (reference sequence). CDR3 length equals 14 residues. With 6 bases removed from V and 4 bases from J, the gap between germline ends came to 12 bases. CDR3 in amino acids: CASRSGQPTGELFF. The DNA for the CDR3 is TGTGCCAGCAGGTCTGGACAGCCCACCGGGGAGCTGTTTTTT.

Notes on this clone: The sample carries other DNA sequences with the same CDR3. The chain couples TRBV30 to TRBJ2-1; D gene unclear. The CDR3 length is 11 residues. CDR1 GTSNPN and CDR2 SVGIG come from the germline V gene (reference sequence). V was shortened by 0 bases and J by 7 bases, with 4 bases between the two germline ends. The CDR3 region is CAWSVRNEQFF. In nucleotides, the CDR3 is TGTGCCTGGAGTGTTAGGAATGAGCAGTTCTTC.

The sample holds one count of this clone. The chain employs TRBV27 and TRBJ2-1; the D is unclear. Germline CDR1 is MNHEY and CDR2 is SMNVEV (reference sequence). Trimming removed 6 bases from V and 15 bases from J, with 21 bases in between. There are 13 residues in the CDR3. The CDR3 sequence: CASSQTDRPFRFF. DNA for the CDR3: TGTGCCAGCAGCCAGACTGACCGCCCATTTCGGTTCTTC.

J is TRBJ1-5 and V is TRBV4-3; unclear D gene. V lost 0 bases, J lost 6 bases, and 12 bases lay in between. Germline CDR1 LGHNA, CDR2 YSLEER. The CDR3 runs to 15 residues. The CDR3 is CASSQDRTGRQPQHF. The CDR3 DNA is TGCGCCAGCAGCCAAGATCGAACCGGCCGTCAGCCCCAGCATTTT.

V gene TRBV19 combines with J gene TRBJ2-3; 12 positions agree with TRBD2. After removal of 4 bases from V and 2 bases from J, the junction contained 1 base not matched to a gene. Germline V gene lookup returns CDR1 LNHDA and CDR2 SQIVND (reference sequence). The CDR3 totals 15 residues. CDR3 sequence reads: CASSTSGGVTDTQYF. The CDR3 DNA follows: TGTGCCAGTAGTACTAGCGGGGGGGTCACAGATACGCAGTATTTT.

The chain recombines TRBV5-1 with TRBJ2-5; 9 nucleotides align to TRBD2. Germline CDR1 SGHRS, CDR2 YFSETQ. With V trimmed by 1 base and J by 2 bases, 3 bases remained unmatched. The CDR3 spans 15 residues. CDR3: CASSLPAGGQETQYF. Written as DNA, the CDR3 is TGCGCCAGCAGCTTGCCAGCGGGGGGACAAGAGACCCAGTACTTC.

The rearrangement uses TRBV6-5 and TRBJ2-1, with a tentative D call TRBD2 (6 bases). CDR3 size: 16 residues. Trimming removed 2 bases at V and 1 base at J, with 12 bases between. CDR1 and CDR2 from the germline V gene are MNHEY and SVGAGI. The CDR3 protein is CASSYGGLISYNEQFF. DNA for the CDR3: TGTGCCAGCAGTTACGGGGGACTGATATCCTACAATGAGCAGTTCTTC.

Judged by abundance, this clone is medium-sized (0.01 to 0.1%). Other DNA sequences in this specimen translate into the identical CDR3. The chain has TRBV2 and TRBJ2-2, with unresolved D. V was pared by 4 bases and J by 9 bases, with 18 bases between. The CDR3 contains 15 residues. The V gene's germline CDR1 is SNHLY and CDR2 FYNNEI. CDR3 nucleotides: TGTGCCAGCAGTGTCCGACCTGGGGTGGAAAGGGAGCTGTTTTTT. It encodes CASSVRPGVERELFF.